The present T cell receptor (beta chain) was sequenced within a study of cytomegalovirus exposure and HLA in healthy donors. Findings of the study overall: The study listed approximately 170 cytomegalovirus-associated TCR beta chains. Most TCR sequences showed up rarely, but some public TCRs showed up in many donors.

Concerning this clone: Its antigen is currently unknown.

The CDR3 contains 16 residues. After removal of 5 bases from V and 0 bases from J, the junction contained 8 bases not matched to a gene. Germline assignment: CDR1 SGHTA and CDR2 FQGNSA. Repertoires were generated with immunoSEQ multiplex PCR, while TCRdb's copy carries only in-frame clones and drops some. The data hold 97,000 or so clones, with over 75% observed a single time. The sequence came from a man younger than 35 in good health and CMV-seropositive. J is TRBJ1-2 and V is TRBV7-2, with 8 bases fitting TRBD1. Sample: PBMCs. The CDR3 here is CASSTGGQLANYGYTF. In nucleotides, the CDR3 is TGTGCCAGCAGCACAGGGGGACAACTAGCTAACTATGGCTACACCTTC.